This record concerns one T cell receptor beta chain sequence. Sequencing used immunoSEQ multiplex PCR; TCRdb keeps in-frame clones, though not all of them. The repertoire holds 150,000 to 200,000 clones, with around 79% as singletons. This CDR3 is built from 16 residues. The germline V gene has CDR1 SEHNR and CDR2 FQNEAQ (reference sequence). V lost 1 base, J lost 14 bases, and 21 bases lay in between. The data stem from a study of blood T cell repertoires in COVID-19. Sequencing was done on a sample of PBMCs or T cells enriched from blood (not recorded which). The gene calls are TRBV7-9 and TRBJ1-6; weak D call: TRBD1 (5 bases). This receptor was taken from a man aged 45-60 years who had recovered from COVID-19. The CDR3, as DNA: TGTGCCAGCAGCTTAGGCAGGGAAACACGCCCTAGTGCCCTCCACTTT. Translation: CASSLGRETRPSALHF.